Below, one T cell receptor beta chain is given with its context. The record originates from a study of blood T cell repertoires in COVID-19. In the original analysis: Amplification of reference gene primers was used by the study to estimate nucleated cell counts. Data came from immunoSEQ multiplex PCR; TCRdb stores just in-frame clones and leaves some out. The V and J calls and clone size come from that table; D and trimming were worked out from the DNA. This sample has 190,000 or so clones; roughly nine tenths occur once, and the top ten carry approximately 2.4%. Living in 24 US areas, the participants were between roughly 18 and 90 years of age. The CDR3 runs to 15 residues. Per germline, CDR1 KGHDR and CDR2 SFDVKD. V lost 2 bases and J 1 base, leaving 8 bases between the germline ends.

The receptor comes from a woman aged 25 to 39 who had recovered from COVID-19. This chain uses TRBV24-1 with TRBJ1-5, with D perhaps TRBD1 (5 bases). The sequenced material came from PBMCs or T cells enriched from blood (not recorded which). The CDR3 spells CATSDWGESNQPQHF. CDR3 in DNA: TGTGCCACCAGTGATTGGGGGGAGAGCAATCAGCCCCAGCATTTT.